These 21 T cell receptor beta chains were sequenced from one sample in a study of cytomegalovirus exposure and HLA in healthy donors. PCR primers comprised 60 Vbeta and 13 Jbeta primers. TCRdb's copy holds only in-frame clones and misses some; the assay was immunoSEQ multiplex PCR. The sample yields about 170,000 clones, over 70% seen once. Sequencing was performed on PBMCs. The origin of the receptors is a man aged 30 to 45 in good health and CMV-seropositive.

The rearrangement joins TRBV25-1 to TRBJ2-7; TRBD1 aligns across 7 bases. V dropped 2 bases and J dropped 4; count of bases not matched to a gene: 8. This CDR3 has 15 amino acids. Germline V gene lookup returns CDR1 MGHDK and CDR2 SYGVNS. This chain's CDR3 is CASSEMKGGDYEQYF. Written as DNA, the CDR3 is TGTGCCAGCAGTGAAATGAAAGGGGGCGATTACGAGCAGTACTTC.

As DNA, the CDR3 is TGCGCCAGCAGCTTGGTTACAGAACAAGAGACCCAGTACTTC. Translating it yields CASSLVTEQETQYF. The genes are TRBV5-1 and TRBJ2-5; no definite D call. CDR1 and CDR2 (germline): SGHRS, YFSETQ. The CDR3 has 14 residues. Trimming removed 0 bases at V and 2 bases at J, with 8 bases between.

This chain connects TRBV27 to TRBJ2-7, with 8 bases identical to TRBD1. Germline V gene sequence: CDR1 MNHEY, CDR2 SMNVEV (reference sequence). V lost 4 bases and J lost 3; bases outside the gene matches: 11. The CDR3 loop spans 16 amino acids. The CDR3: CASSSTGQGVFYEQYF. DNA of the CDR3: TGTGCCAGCAGTTCCACAGGACAGGGTGTTTTCTACGAGCAGTACTTC.

The genes are TRBV7-2 and TRBJ2-7; D is unresolved. The V and J ends lost 3 bases and 8 bases respectively, with 20 bases between them. There are 15 residues in the CDR3. Germline V lookup: CDR1 SGHTA, CDR2 FQGNSA. The CDR3 protein is CASSFEQPPLIKQYF. The CDR3 region has the DNA TGTGCCAGCAGCTTCGAACAACCACCCTTGATAAAGCAGTACTTC. Based on the CDR3 plus reference TRBV7-2 and TRBJ2-7, the full variable domain is GAGVSQSPSNKVTEKGKDVELRCDPISGHTALYWYRQSLGQGLEFLIYFQGNSAPDKSGLPSDRFSAERTGGSVSTLTIQRTQQEDSAVYLCASSFEQPPLIKQYFGPGTRLTVT.

The CDR3 region has the DNA TGTGCCAGCAGCCGAGTCGCGGGGGGCTCCTACGAGCAGTACTTC. Its translation is CASSRVAGGSYEQYF. This chain uses TRBV7-8 with TRBJ2-7; 8 positions agree with TRBD2. The CDR3 consists of 15 residues. With 5 bases clipped from V and 0 bases from J, the junction kept 6 bases outside the gene matches. Germline CDR1 SGHVS, CDR2 FQNEAQ. The full variable domain, in which reference TRBV7-8 and TRBJ2-7 provide the parts outside the CDR3, is GAGVSQSPRYKVAKRGQDVALRCDPISGHVSLFWYQQALGQGPEFLTYFQNEAQLDKSGLPSDRFFAERPEGSVSTLKIQRTQQEDSAVYLCASSRVAGGSYEQYFGPGTRLTVT.

The V call is TRBV7-9, the J call TRBJ1-6; TRBD1 matches at 10 bases. The CDR3 length is 16 residues. V lost 5 bases and J lost 9; bases outside the gene matches: 10. CDR1 SEHNR and CDR2 FQNEAQ come from the germline V gene (reference sequence). The CDR3 DNA follows: TGTGCCAGCAGCCGATGGACAGGGGGAGTAAGTTCACCCCTCCACTTT. Its protein product is CASSRWTGGVSSPLHF.

The rearrangement uses TRBV12-5 and TRBJ2-5; 7 bases agree with TRBD2. The J segment lost 0 bases and the V segment lost 3 bases, leaving 7 bases of the junction unmatched. Germline V gene data show CDR1 as LGHNT and CDR2 as FRNRAP. The CDR3 contains 16 residues. The CDR3 is CASGFGGSRYQETQYF. The CDR3 DNA reads as TGTGCTAGTGGTTTCGGCGGGAGCCGGTACCAAGAGACCCAGTACTTC.

This chain joins TRBV6-5 and TRBJ2-5; D is unclear. The better agreement between TRBJ2-7 and the DNA end casts doubt on the J call. In germline, CDR1 is MNHEY, CDR2 SVGAGI. The CDR3 is 13 amino acids. Here the CDR3 reads CASSYQESYEQYF. The CDR3 DNA reads TGTGCCAGCAGTTACCAGGAATCCTACGAGCAGTACTTC.

J is TRBJ2-1 and V is TRBV2; TRBD2 matches at 7 bases. There are 17 residues in the CDR3. Germline CDR1 reads SNHLY; CDR2 reads FYNNEI. With V trimmed by 5 bases and J by 6 bases, 16 bases remained unmatched. CDR3 loop: CASSTHVRGRASNEQFF. The CDR3 DNA reads TGTGCCAGCAGTACCCACGTACGGGGGAGGGCCAGCAATGAGCAGTTCTTC.

V and J are TRBV2 and TRBJ1-2; the D is unclear. This CDR3 has 10 amino acids. Germline CDR1 SNHLY, CDR2 FYNNEI. V lost 6 bases and J 4 bases, leaving 3 bases between the germline ends. The CDR3 here is CASSSYGYTF. The CDR3 coding sequence is TGTGCCAGCAGCTCCTATGGCTACACCTTC.

This clone was seen only a few times. The rearrangement uses TRBV6-5 and TRBJ1-5, with 8 bases lining up with TRBD1. This CDR3 spans 15 amino acids. CDR1 and CDR2 (germline): MNHEY, SVGAGI. V gave up 5 bases and J gave up 7 bases; unmatched junction bases: 10. The CDR3 coding sequence is TGTGCCAGCAGTGCTGCAGGGGGCGCGAGGCAGCCCCAGCATTTT. Amino acids: CASSAAGGARQPQHF.

The gene calls are TRBV5-1 and TRBJ1-3, with 9 bases identical to TRBD1. Trimming removed 2 bases from V and 0 bases from J; junction bases left unmatched: 9. The CDR3 runs to 18 residues. The germline CDR1 and CDR2 sequences are SGHRS and YFSETQ. The CDR3 region has the DNA TGCGCCAGCAGCTTTCGGACAGGGGACCTATTCTCTGGAAACACCATATATTTT. Its translation: CASSFRTGDLFSGNTIYF.

This clone was seen a handful of times. The chain recombines TRBV2 with TRBJ1-5; TRBD1 is a possible D gene (6 bases). Germline V CDR1 and CDR2: SNHLY, FYNNEI. Trimming removed 2 bases at V and 2 bases at J, with 10 bases between. The CDR3 covers 15 residues. CDR3 residues: CASSESRGGNQPQHF. CDR3 DNA: TGTGCCAGCAGTGAATCCAGGGGAGGCAATCAGCCCCAGCATTTT.

The chain links TRBV5-4 to TRBJ2-7; maybe TRBD1 (6 bases). Germline loops: CDR1 SGHNT, CDR2 YYREEE (reference sequence). V lost 0 bases, J lost 6 bases, and 16 bases lay in between. The CDR3 is 15 residues long. The CDR3 loop reads CASSLAPGQVSEQYF. The CDR3 nucleotides read TGTGCCAGCAGCTTGGCCCCGGGACAAGTATCCGAGCAGTACTTC.

The CDR3: CASNARVYNEQFF. Written as DNA, the CDR3 is TGTGCCAGTAACGCGAGGGTCTACAATGAGCAGTTCTTC. This rearrangement joins TRBV19 to TRBJ2-1; D perhaps matches TRBD2 (5 bases). Looked up from germline, CDR1 is LNHDA and CDR2 is SQIVND (reference sequence). V gave up 7 bases and J gave up 3 bases, with 10 bases separating them. CDR3 length equals 13 residues.

This clone appeared a few times. DNA of the CDR3: TGCGCCAGCACCGTCGGGGGTGGCACAGATACGCAGTATTTT. It encodes CASTVGGGTDTQYF. V usage is TRBV5-1 and J usage is TRBJ2-3, with D possibly being TRBD2 (6 bases). V lost 6 bases and J 1 base, leaving 12 bases between the germline ends. The CDR3 sequence is 14 residues long. Germline V CDR1 and CDR2: SGHRS, YFSETQ.

This clone was observed a handful of times. The CDR3 DNA follows: TGCGCCAGCAGCCAAGTAGCAGATACGCAGTATTTT. This codes for CASSQVADTQYF. The rearrangement links TRBV4-1 to TRBJ2-3, with D uncertain. V was shortened by 1 base and J by 4 bases, with 3 bases between the two germline ends. The CDR3 consists of 12 residues. CDR1 and CDR2 from the germline V gene are MGHRA and YSYEKL.

V is TRBV28 and J is TRBJ2-1; perhaps TRBD2 as D (7 bases). The CDR3 loop spans 14 amino acids. The V and J ends lost 3 bases and 7 bases respectively, with 13 bases between them. Germline CDR1 and CDR2: MDHEN and SYDVKM. The CDR3 DNA sequence: TGTGCCAGCAGTTTCCGGCGGGGGCTAAATGAGCAGTTCTTC. This translates into CASSFRRGLNEQFF.

V is TRBV5-1 and J is TRBJ2-3; D may be TRBD1 (5 bases). V dropped 1 base and J dropped 5 bases, with 17 bases sitting between them. This CDR3 contains 16 residues. Per germline, CDR1 SGHRS and CDR2 YFSETQ. CDR3 DNA: TGCGCCAGCAGCTTGTCAGGGCTCAGCTTCCAAGATACGCAGTATTTT. It yields the protein CASSLSGLSFQDTQYF.

V usage is TRBV15 and J usage is TRBJ1-6; D is possibly TRBD1 (5 bases). CDR1 and CDR2 (germline): LNHNV, YYDKDF (reference sequence). The CDR3 length is 12 residues. The V and J ends lost 5 bases and 9 bases respectively, with 8 bases between them. CDR3 protein: CATSWGGSPLHF. Written as DNA, the CDR3 is TGTGCCACCAGCTGGGGGGGTTCACCCCTCCACTTT.

Regarding this clone: The sample holds other DNA sequences that translate to the same CDR3. This chain links TRBV5-1 with TRBJ1-3; D remains ambiguous. The V gene's germline CDR1 is SGHRS and CDR2 YFSETQ. Trimming took 0 bases from V and 4 from J, leaving 5 bases between them. The CDR3 loop spans 13 amino acids. CDR3: CASSLGGGNTIYF. The CDR3 DNA follows: TGCGCCAGCAGCTTGGGCGGCGGAAACACCATATATTTT.